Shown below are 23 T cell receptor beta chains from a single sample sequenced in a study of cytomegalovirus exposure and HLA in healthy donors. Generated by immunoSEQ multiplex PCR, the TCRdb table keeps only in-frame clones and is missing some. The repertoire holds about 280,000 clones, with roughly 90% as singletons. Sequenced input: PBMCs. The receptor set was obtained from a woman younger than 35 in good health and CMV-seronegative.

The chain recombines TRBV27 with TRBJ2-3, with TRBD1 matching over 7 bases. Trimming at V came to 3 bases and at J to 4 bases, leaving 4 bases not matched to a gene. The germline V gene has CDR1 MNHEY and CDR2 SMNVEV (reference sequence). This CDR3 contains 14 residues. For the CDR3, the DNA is TGTGCCAGCAGTTTGCGAACAGGGGCAGATACGCAGTATTTT. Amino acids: CASSLRTGADTQYF.

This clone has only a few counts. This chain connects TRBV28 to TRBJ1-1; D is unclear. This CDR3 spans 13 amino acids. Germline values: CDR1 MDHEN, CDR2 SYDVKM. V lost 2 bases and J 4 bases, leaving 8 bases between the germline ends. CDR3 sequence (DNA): TGTGCCAGCAGTTTAGTACCCAGCACTGAAGCTTTCTTT. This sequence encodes CASSLVPSTEAFF.

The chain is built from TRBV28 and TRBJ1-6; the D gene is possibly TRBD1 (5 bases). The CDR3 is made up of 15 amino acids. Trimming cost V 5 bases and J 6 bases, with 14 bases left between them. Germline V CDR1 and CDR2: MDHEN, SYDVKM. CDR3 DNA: TGTGCCAGCAGTGCCCAGGGTCCTGTTAATTCACCCCTCCACTTT. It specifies CASSAQGPVNSPLHF.

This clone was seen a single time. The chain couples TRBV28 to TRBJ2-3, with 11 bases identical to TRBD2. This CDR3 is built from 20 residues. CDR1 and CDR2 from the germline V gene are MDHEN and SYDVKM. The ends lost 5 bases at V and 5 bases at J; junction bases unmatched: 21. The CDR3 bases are TGTGCCAGCAGTCCGATATCACTAGCGGGAGCCCTAACGTCCGGAGATACGCAGTATTTT. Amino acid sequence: CASSPISLAGALTSGDTQYF.

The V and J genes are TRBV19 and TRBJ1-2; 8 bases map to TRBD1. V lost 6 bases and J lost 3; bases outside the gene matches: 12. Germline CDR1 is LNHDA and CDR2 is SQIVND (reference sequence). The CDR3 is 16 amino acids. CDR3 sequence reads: CASSAGQGPPYYGYTF. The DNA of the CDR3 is TGTGCCAGTAGCGCTGGACAGGGACCCCCTTACTATGGCTACACCTTC.

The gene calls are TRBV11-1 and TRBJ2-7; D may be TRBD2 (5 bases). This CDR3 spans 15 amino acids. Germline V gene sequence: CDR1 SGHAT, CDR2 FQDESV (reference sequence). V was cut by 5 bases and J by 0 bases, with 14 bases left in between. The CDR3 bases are TGTGCCAGCAGCCCGGGAAGAAGGAGCTCCTACGAGCAGTACTTC. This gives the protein CASSPGRRSSYEQYF.

This CDR3 reads CATSAFIGEAGNTIYF. The CDR3 DNA sequence: TGTGCCACCAGCGCTTTTATAGGGGAAGCTGGAAACACCATATATTTT. The chain recombines TRBV15 with TRBJ1-3, with a weak D call TRBD1 (5 bases). Trimming shortened V by 5 bases and J by 2 bases, and 16 bases separated the two germline ends. The CDR3 is 16 amino acids. Germline CDR1 and CDR2: LNHNV and YYDKDF (reference sequence).

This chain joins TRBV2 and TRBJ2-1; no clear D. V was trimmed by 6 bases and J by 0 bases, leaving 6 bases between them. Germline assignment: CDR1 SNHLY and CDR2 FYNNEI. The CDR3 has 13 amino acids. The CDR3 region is CASSAVSYNEQFF. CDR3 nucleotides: TGTGCCAGCAGCGCAGTCTCCTACAATGAGCAGTTCTTC. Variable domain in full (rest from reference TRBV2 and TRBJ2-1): EPEVTQTPSHQVTQMGQEVILRCVPISNHLYFYWYRQILGQKVEFLVSFYNNEISEKSEIFDDQFSVERPDGSNFTLKIRSTKLEDSAMYFCASSAVSYNEQFFGPGTRLTVL.

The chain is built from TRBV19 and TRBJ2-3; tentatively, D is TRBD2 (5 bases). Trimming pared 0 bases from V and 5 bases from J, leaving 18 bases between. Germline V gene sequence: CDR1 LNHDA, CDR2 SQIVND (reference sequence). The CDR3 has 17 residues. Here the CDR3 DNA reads TGTGCCAGTAGTATAGATCTATGGCTAGCTGAGGGAGATACGCAGTATTTT. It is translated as CASSIDLWLAEGDTQYF.

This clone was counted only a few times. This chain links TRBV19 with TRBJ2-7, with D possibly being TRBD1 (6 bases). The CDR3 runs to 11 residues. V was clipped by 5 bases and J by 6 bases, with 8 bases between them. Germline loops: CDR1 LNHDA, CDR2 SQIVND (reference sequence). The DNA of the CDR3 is TGTGCCAGTAGTCCAGGGGTCGAGCAGTACTTC. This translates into CASSPGVEQYF.

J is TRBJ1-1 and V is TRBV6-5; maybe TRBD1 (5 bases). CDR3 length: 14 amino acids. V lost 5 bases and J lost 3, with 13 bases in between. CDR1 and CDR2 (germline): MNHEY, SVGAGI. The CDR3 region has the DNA TGTGCCAGCAGTGAGACAGCATTAGACACTGAAGCTTTCTTT. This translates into CASSETALDTEAFF.

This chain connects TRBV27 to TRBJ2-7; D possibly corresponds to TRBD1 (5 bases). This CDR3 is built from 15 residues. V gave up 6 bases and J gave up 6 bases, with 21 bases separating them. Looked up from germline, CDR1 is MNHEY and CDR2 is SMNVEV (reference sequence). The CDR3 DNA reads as TGTGCCAGCAGCCCCCAGGGTGGTAGGTTTTTCGAGCAGTACTTC. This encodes CASSPQGGRFFEQYF.

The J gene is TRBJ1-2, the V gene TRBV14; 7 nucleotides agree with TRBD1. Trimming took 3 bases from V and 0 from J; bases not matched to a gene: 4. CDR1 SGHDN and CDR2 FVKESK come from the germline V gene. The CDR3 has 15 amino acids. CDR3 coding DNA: TGTGCCAGCAGCCACTTGACAGGGACTAACTATGGCTACACCTTC. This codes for CASSHLTGTNYGYTF.

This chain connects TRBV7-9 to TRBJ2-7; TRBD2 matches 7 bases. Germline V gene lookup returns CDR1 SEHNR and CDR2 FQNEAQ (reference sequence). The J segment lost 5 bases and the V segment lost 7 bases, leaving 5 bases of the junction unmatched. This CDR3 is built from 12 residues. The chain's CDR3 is CASTVGGHEQYF. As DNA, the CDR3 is TGTGCCAGCACCGTGGGAGGGCACGAGCAGTACTTC.

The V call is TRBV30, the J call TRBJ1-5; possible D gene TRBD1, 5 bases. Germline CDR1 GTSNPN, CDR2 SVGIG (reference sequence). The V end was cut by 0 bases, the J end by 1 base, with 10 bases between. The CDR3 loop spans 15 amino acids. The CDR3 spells CAWSVGSGSNQPQHF. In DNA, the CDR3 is TGTGCCTGGAGTGTAGGGTCAGGGAGCAATCAGCCCCAGCATTTT.

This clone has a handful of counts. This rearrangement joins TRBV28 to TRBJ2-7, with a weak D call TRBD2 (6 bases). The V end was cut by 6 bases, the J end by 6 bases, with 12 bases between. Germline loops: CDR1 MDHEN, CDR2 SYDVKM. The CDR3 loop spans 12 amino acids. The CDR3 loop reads CASSGEVLEQYF. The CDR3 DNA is TGTGCCAGCAGCGGGGAGGTTCTCGAGCAGTACTTC. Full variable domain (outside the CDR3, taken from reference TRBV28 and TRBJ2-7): DVKVTQSSRYLVKRTGEKVFLECVQDMDHENMFWYRQDPGLGLRLIYFSYDVKMKEKGDIPEGYSVSREKKERFSLILESASTNQTSMYLCASSGEVLEQYFGPGTRLTVT.

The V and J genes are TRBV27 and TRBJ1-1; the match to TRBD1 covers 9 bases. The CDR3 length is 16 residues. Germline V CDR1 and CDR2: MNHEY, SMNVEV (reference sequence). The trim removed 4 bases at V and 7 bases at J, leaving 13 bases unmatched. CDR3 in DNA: TGTGCCAGCAGTTCCGGGACAGGGTTTATGTTCGGTGAAGCTTTCTTT. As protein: CASSSGTGFMFGEAFF.

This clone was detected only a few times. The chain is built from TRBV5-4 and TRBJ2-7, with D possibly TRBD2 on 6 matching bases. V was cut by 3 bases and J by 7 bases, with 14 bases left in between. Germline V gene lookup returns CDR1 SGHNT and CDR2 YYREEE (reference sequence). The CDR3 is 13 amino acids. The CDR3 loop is CASSSQAGREQYF. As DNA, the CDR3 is TGTGCCAGCAGCTCTCAAGCGGGTCGGGAGCAGTACTTC.

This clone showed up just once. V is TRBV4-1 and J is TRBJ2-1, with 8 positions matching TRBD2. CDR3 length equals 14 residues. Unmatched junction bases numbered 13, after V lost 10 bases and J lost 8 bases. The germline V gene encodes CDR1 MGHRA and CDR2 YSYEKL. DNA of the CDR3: TGCGCCACCGCGAATAGCGGGATGGGCGATGAGCAGTTCTTC. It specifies CATANSGMGDEQFF.

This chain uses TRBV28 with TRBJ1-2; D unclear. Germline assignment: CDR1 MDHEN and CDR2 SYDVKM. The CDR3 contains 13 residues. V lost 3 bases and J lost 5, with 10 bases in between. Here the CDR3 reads CASSFQNGYGYTF. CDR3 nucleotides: TGTGCCAGCAGTTTTCAAAACGGGTATGGCTACACCTTC.

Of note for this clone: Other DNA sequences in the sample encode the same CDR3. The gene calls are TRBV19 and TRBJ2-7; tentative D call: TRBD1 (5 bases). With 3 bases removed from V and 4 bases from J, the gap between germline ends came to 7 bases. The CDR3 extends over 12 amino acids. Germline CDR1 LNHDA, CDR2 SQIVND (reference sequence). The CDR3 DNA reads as TGTGCCAGTAGTATCTCAGGGTACGAGCAGTACTTC. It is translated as CASSISGYEQYF.

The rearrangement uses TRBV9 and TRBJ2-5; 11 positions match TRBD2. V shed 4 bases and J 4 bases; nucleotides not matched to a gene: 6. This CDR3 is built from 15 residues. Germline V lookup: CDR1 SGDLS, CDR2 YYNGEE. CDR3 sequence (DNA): TGTGCCAGCAGCTATAGCGGGAGGGGGGGAGAGACCCAGTACTTC. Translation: CASSYSGRGGETQYF. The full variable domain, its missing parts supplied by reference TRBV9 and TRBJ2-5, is DSGVTQTPKHLITATGQRVTLRCSPRSGDLSVYWYQQSLDQGLQFLIQYYNGEERAKGNILERFSAQQFPDLHSELNLSSLELGDSALYFCASSYSGRGGETQYFGPGTRLLVL.

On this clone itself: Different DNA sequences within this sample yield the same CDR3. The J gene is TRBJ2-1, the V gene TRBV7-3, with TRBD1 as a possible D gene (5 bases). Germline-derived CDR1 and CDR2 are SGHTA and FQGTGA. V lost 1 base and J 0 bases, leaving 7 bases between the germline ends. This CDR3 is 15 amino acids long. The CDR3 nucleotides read TGTGCCAGCAGCTTAAGGGGCAGCTCCTACAATGAGCAGTTCTTC. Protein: CASSLRGSSYNEQFF.